Shown below are 23 T cell receptor beta chains from a single sample sequenced in a study of blood T cell repertoires in COVID-19. The repertoire was sequenced with immunoSEQ multiplex PCR; TCRdb's copy has only in-frame clones and lacks some. The sample lists approximately 350,000 clones; approximately 86% were seen once. The sample consisted of peripheral blood. The receptors originated from a woman aged 55-70 years with COVID-19, enrolled during active disease.

The rearrangement uses TRBV19 and TRBJ2-2; TRBD1 aligns across 7 bases. The germline gives CDR1 LNHDA, CDR2 SQIVND (reference sequence). The CDR3 spans 12 residues. The V gene end was trimmed by 11 bases and the J gene end by 6 bases; junction bases not matched to a gene: 6. The CDR3 nucleotides read TGTGCCGGAGAGGGGGCCCCCGGGGAGCTGTTTTTT. Its translation is CAGEGAPGELFF.

This chain links TRBV7-2 with TRBJ2-5; TRBD1 matches at 7 bases. The V and J ends lost 3 bases and 4 bases, in that order; junction bases with no gene match: 8. This CDR3 has 15 amino acids. From germline, CDR1 is SGHTA and CDR2 FQGNSA. The CDR3 bases are TGTGCCAGCAGCTTCACTACGACAGGGCGAGAGACCCAGTACTTC. Translating gives CASSFTTTGRETQYF. Filled out from reference TRBV7-2 and TRBJ2-5, the complete variable domain reads GAGVSQSPSNKVTEKGKDVELRCDPISGHTALYWYRQSLGQGLEFLIYFQGNSAPDKSGLPSDRFSAERTGGSVSTLTIQRTQQEDSAVYLCASSFTTTGRETQYFGPGTRLLVL.

CDR3 DNA sequence: TGTGCCAGCAGCACCCTTGCGCAACAGGGGAACACTGAAGCTTTCTTT. Residues: CASSTLAQQGNTEAFF. The rearrangement joins TRBV21-1 to TRBJ1-1; whether TRBD1, the table's D call, matches the DNA was not checked. TRBV21-1 is flagged as a pseudogene. This CDR3 has 16 residues.

This clone has just one count. The chain carries TRBV28 and TRBJ2-7; 9 bases align to TRBD1. Losses at the gene ends were 11 bases for V and 4 bases for J; bases not matched to a gene: 6. The CDR3 is 12 residues long. In germline, CDR1 is MDHEN, CDR2 SYDVKM. The CDR3 DNA sequence: TGTGCCGGCGGGGACAGGGAATACGAGCAGTACTTC. Residues: CAGGDREYEQYF.

The chain joins TRBV9 to TRBJ2-2; D remains unclear. CDR1 is SGDLS, CDR2 YYNGEE, per germline. Trimming left V 0 bases short and J 4 bases short, with 7 bases between. The CDR3 is made up of 14 amino acids. As DNA, the CDR3 is TGTGCCAGCAGCGTAGTGAGTATCACCGGGGAGCTGTTTTTT. Its translation: CASSVVSITGELFF.

This chain joins TRBV11-2 and TRBJ1-2, with 7 bases lining up with TRBD1. Trimming took 6 bases from V and 6 from J; bases not matched to a gene: 7. The CDR3 covers 13 residues. Germline loops: CDR1 SGHAT, CDR2 FQNNGV. The DNA for the CDR3 is TGTGCCAGCAGGCGTACTACAGGGGATGGCTACACCTTC. It is translated as CASRRTTGDGYTF.

The CDR3 DNA sequence: TGTGCCAGCAGCCAAGATATGGCAGGGGGAAGGAAGGTCTATGGCTACACCTTC. Its translation is CASSQDMAGGRKVYGYTF. This chain connects TRBV4-2 to TRBJ1-2; 7 nucleotides line up with TRBD1. V shed 0 bases, J shed 4 bases, and the junction held 14 bases outside the gene matches. The CDR3 is 18 residues long. Per the germline V gene, CDR1 is LGHNA and CDR2 is YNFKEQ.

The rearrangement links TRBV10-3 to TRBJ1-1, with D uncertain. From germline, CDR1 is ENHRY and CDR2 SYGVKD. There are 14 residues in the CDR3. V was shortened by 6 bases and J by 1 base, with 12 bases between the two germline ends. Written as DNA, the CDR3 is TGTGCCATCAGCCCCCTCGCGGAGAACACTGAAGCTTTCTTT. Amino acids: CAISPLAENTEAFF.

The chain combines TRBV7-2 with TRBJ1-1, with D tentatively TRBD1 (6 bases). CDR1 SGHTA and CDR2 FQGNSA come from the germline V gene. The CDR3 is 13 residues long. The V end was cut by 7 bases, the J end by 2 bases, with 11 bases between. CDR3 sequence: CASKVQGNTEAFF. Written as DNA, the CDR3 is TGTGCCAGCAAAGTACAGGGAAACACTGAAGCTTTCTTT. Full variable domain (outside the CDR3, taken from reference TRBV7-2 and TRBJ1-1): GAGVSQSPSNKVTEKGKDVELRCDPISGHTALYWYRQSLGQGLEFLIYFQGNSAPDKSGLPSDRFSAERTGGSVSTLTIQRTQQEDSAVYLCASKVQGNTEAFFGQGTRLTVV.

The chain uses TRBV7-8 and TRBJ2-5, with 14 bases fitting TRBD2. V dropped 5 bases and J dropped 5; count of bases not matched to a gene: 7. The CDR3 is 16 amino acids. Germline V lookup: CDR1 SGHVS, CDR2 FQNEAQ. In nucleotides, the CDR3 is TGTGCCAGCAGCCTCAGACTAGCGGGGGGGCGGGAGACCCAGTACTTC. This encodes CASSLRLAGGRETQYF.

The chain joins TRBV12-5 to TRBJ1-4, with TRBD1 matching 7 bases. From germline, CDR1 is LGHNT and CDR2 FRNRAP. The CDR3 runs to 16 residues. V gave up 5 bases and J gave up 0 bases; unmatched junction bases: 6. The DNA for the CDR3 is TGTGCTAGTGGTCCTCGGGACAGCGCAACTAATGAAAAACTGTTTTTT. Translating it yields CASGPRDSATNEKLFF.

This sequence joins TRBV4-2 and TRBJ1-2, with 8 bases aligning to TRBD1. Per germline, CDR1 LGHNA and CDR2 YNFKEQ. This CDR3 has 13 amino acids. V lost 4 bases and J lost 8; bases outside the gene matches: 6. CDR3 loop: CASSREGDRGYTF. CDR3 coding DNA: TGTGCCAGCAGCCGCGAGGGGGACAGGGGCTACACCTTC.

The chain uses TRBV2 and TRBJ1-5; the match to TRBD1 covers 10 bases. The CDR3 runs to 15 residues. V was pared by 5 bases and J by 7 bases, with 8 bases of the junction left unmatched. CDR1 SNHLY and CDR2 FYNNEI come from the germline V gene. CDR3 sequence (DNA): TGTGCCAGCAGTTTCGACAGGGGGCGAACCCAGCCCCAGCATTTT. Protein product: CASSFDRGRTQPQHF.

This chain links TRBV6-5 with TRBJ1-2; D is unresolved. CDR1 and CDR2 from the germline V gene are MNHEY and SVGAGI. There are 14 residues in the CDR3. V gave up 7 bases and J gave up 4 bases, with 16 bases separating them. The CDR3 nucleotides are TGTGCCAGCACCAAGTGGGCCGAAGGCTATGGCTACACCTTC. Protein sequence: CASTKWAEGYGYTF.

The rearrangement links TRBV12-5 to TRBJ2-1; a possible D gene is TRBD2 (5 bases). The germline V gene encodes CDR1 LGHNT and CDR2 FRNRAP. V lost 6 bases and J lost 7, with 10 bases in between. The length of the CDR3 is 12 residues. The CDR3 DNA is TGTGCTAGTGGCCTTAGGAGGAATGAGCAGTTCTTC. It specifies CASGLRRNEQFF.

The chain carries TRBV5-4 and TRBJ2-1, with 8 bases identical to TRBD2. The junction had 8 bases not matched to a gene; V was cut back by 2 bases and J by 4 bases. CDR3 length equals 16 residues. CDR1 SGHNT and CDR2 YYREEE come from the germline V gene (reference sequence). The CDR3 bases are TGTGCCAGCAGCTTCGGGGGGGGCTGGTCGTACAATGAGCAGTTCTTC. This gives the protein CASSFGGGWSYNEQFF.

The chain is built from TRBV7-3 and TRBJ2-1, with 8 nucleotides matching TRBD1. This CDR3 is 16 amino acids long. J was trimmed by 8 bases and V by 5 bases; bases with no gene match: 14. Germline V gene lookup returns CDR1 SGHTA and CDR2 FQGTGA. The CDR3 region has the DNA TGTGCCAGCAGCAACCCGACTAACCAGGGGGCAGATGAGCAGTTCTTC. Translating gives CASSNPTNQGADEQFF.

The rearrangement links TRBV4-2 to TRBJ1-2; unclear D gene. The CDR3 contains 13 residues. V was trimmed by 0 bases and J by 6 bases, leaving 8 bases between them. Germline CDR1 is LGHNA and CDR2 is YNFKEQ. As DNA, the CDR3 is TGTGCCAGCAGCCAAGAATCGAGCAATGGCTACACCTTC. It encodes CASSQESSNGYTF.

This chain uses TRBV9 with TRBJ1-5; D is unresolved. Germline CDR1 reads SGDLS; CDR2 reads YYNGEE. With 3 bases removed from V and 0 bases from J, the gap between germline ends came to 13 bases. This CDR3 spans 16 amino acids. CDR3 in DNA: TGTGCCAGCAGCGCCGAGGGAGGGAATAGCAATCAGCCCCAGCATTTT. Amino acids: CASSAEGGNSNQPQHF.

The J gene is TRBJ1-2, the V gene TRBV18, with unresolved D. V gave up 5 bases and J gave up 6 bases, with 7 bases separating them. CDR3 size: 11 residues. The germline V gene has CDR1 KGHSH and CDR2 LQKENI. DNA of the CDR3: TGTGCCAGCTCATACATTGATGGCTACACCTTC. Encoded protein: CASSYIDGYTF.

The chain employs TRBV2 and TRBJ2-5; 7 bases map to TRBD1. Germline CDR1 is SNHLY and CDR2 is FYNNEI. This CDR3 has 13 residues. J lost 1 base, V lost 5 bases, and 1 base had no gene match. CDR3 bases: TGTGCCAGCAGTTGGGACAGCCAAGAGACCCAGTACTTC. Its protein is CASSWDSQETQYF. Complete variable domain (other parts from reference TRBV2 and TRBJ2-5): EPEVTQTPSHQVTQMGQEVILRCVPISNHLYFYWYRQILGQKVEFLVSFYNNEISEKSEIFDDQFSVERPDGSNFTLKIRSTKLEDSAMYFCASSWDSQETQYFGPGTRLLVL.

The chain uses TRBV5-8 and TRBJ1-5, with D tentatively TRBD1 (5 bases). The ends were cut back, 0 bases at V and 4 bases at J, with 17 bases in the middle. The CDR3 is 17 amino acids. The germline gives CDR1 SGHTS, CDR2 YDEGEE. DNA of the CDR3: TGTGCCAGCAGCTTGGGAGGAGACAGCTACTCAAATCAGCCCCAGCATTTT. Its protein product is CASSLGGDSYSNQPQHF.

V gene TRBV19 combines with J gene TRBJ1-3, with D unclear. This CDR3 is 16 amino acids long. Trimming removed 3 bases from V and 1 base from J, with 13 bases in between. CDR1 and CDR2 (germline): LNHDA, SQIVND (reference sequence). CDR3 sequence reads: CASSMEPRWSGNTIYF. CDR3 nucleotide sequence: TGTGCCAGTAGTATGGAGCCCCGTTGGTCTGGAAACACCATATATTTT.